This entry features one TCR beta chain sequence. What it recognizes is unknown. Together with a sample-barcoded 5' primer, a J-beta primer mix was included in a second PCR lasting about 6 to 12 cycles. Using its own MiXCR run on the 5' RACE reads, TCRdb lists one record per CDR3 protein. The table records over 1,500,000 distinct CDR3 sequences, 49% of them present only once. This sample was taken from a study of blood T cells in healthy people across ages. Study findings and constraints: Per million T cells, TCR beta diversity dropped roughly linearly as age increased. There were more naive CD4+ cells and higher diversity in long-lived donors than in aged donors.

The study drew donors from healthy Caucasian individuals in Russia aged about 6 to 100. CDR1 and CDR2 (germline): MDHEN, SYDVKM. CDR3 length equals 18 residues. Trimming removed 6 bases from V and 3 bases from J; junction bases left unmatched: 15. The J gene is TRBJ2-1, the V gene TRBV28, with 9 bases aligning to TRBD1. The sequenced material came from blood. This TCR derives from a woman in her 40s in good health. CDR3 in DNA: TGTGCCAGCAGCCGCAAAACCCGCCGGACAGGGGACTACAATGAGCAGTTCTTC. Translation gives CASSRKTRRTGDYNEQFF.